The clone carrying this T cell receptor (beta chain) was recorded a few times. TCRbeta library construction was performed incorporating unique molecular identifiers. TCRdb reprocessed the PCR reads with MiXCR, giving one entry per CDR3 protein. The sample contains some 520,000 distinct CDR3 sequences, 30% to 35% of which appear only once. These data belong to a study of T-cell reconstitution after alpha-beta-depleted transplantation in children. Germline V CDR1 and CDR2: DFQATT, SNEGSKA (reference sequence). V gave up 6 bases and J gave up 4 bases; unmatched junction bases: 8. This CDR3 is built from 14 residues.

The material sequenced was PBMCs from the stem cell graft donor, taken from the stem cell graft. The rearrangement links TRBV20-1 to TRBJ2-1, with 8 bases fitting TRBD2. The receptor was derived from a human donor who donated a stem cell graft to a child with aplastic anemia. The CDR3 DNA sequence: TGCAGTGCGTTCGGGACTAGGGGATACAATGAGCAGTTCTTC. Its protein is CSAFGTRGYNEQFF.